A single sample gave rise to the 4 T cell receptor beta chains below, sequenced in a study of blood T cell repertoires in COVID-19. Repertoires were generated with immunoSEQ multiplex PCR, while TCRdb's copy carries only in-frame clones and drops some. The sample has fewer than 250,000 clones; 80% to 90% are singletons. Sequencing was performed on PBMCs or T cells enriched from blood (not recorded which). The receptors here all came from a woman under 40 who had been exposed to COVID-19.

The chain carries TRBV30 and TRBJ1-6; a possible D gene is TRBD1 (5 bases). Germline V gene sequence: CDR1 GTSNPN, CDR2 SVGIG (reference sequence). Trimming took off 2 bases at V and 7 bases at J, with 15 bases between the two ends. The CDR3 length is 15 residues. CDR3 sequence reads: CAWSLIGRANSPLHF. The CDR3 DNA reads TGTGCCTGGAGTCTCATCGGCAGGGCGAATTCACCCCTCCACTTT.

This chain connects TRBV11-2 to TRBJ2-3; 12 bases line up with TRBD2. Germline CDR1 SGHAT, CDR2 FQNNGV. The CDR3 contains 16 residues. The V segment lost 5 bases and the J segment 2 bases; nucleotides outside the gene matches: 5. CDR3 DNA: TGTGCCAGCAGCCAAGGACTAGCGGGGTACACAGATACGCAGTATTTT. Protein product: CASSQGLAGYTDTQYF.

The genes are TRBV18 and TRBJ2-3, with D perhaps matching TRBD1 (6 bases). V lost 2 bases and J 4 bases, leaving 10 bases between the germline ends. The CDR3 has 14 residues. CDR1 is KGHSH, CDR2 LQKENI, per germline. Here the CDR3 reads CASSPNRVADTQYF. Here the CDR3 DNA reads TGTGCCAGCTCACCAAACAGGGTCGCAGATACGCAGTATTTT. Looking up the rest from reference TRBV18 and TRBJ2-3 gives the full variable domain: NAGVMQNPRHLVRRRGQEARLRCSPMKGHSHVYWYRQLPEEGLKFMVYLQKENIIDESGMPKERFSAEFPKEGPSILRIQQVVRGDSAAYFCASSPNRVADTQYFGPGTRLTVL.

The chain is built from TRBV20-1 and TRBJ1-5; unclear D gene. CDR3 size: 11 residues. Germline CDR1 and CDR2: DFQATT and SNEGSKA (reference sequence). V gave up 0 bases and J gave up 9 bases, with 6 bases separating them. CDR3 loop: CSARDRGPQHF. The CDR3 DNA is TGCAGTGCTAGAGACCGGGGGCCCCAGCATTTT.